The 21 T cell receptor beta chains below all came from one sample that was sequenced in a study of cytomegalovirus exposure and HLA in healthy donors. With 60 Vbeta and 13 Jbeta primers, the PCR was carried out. The repertoire was sequenced with immunoSEQ multiplex PCR; TCRdb's copy has only in-frame clones and lacks some. This table holds about 190,000 clones, 65% to 85% found once. What was sequenced was PBMCs. These receptors all come from a man between 45 and 60 years old in good health and CMV-seronegative.

This clone was recorded only once. The CDR3 here is CASSLGTLATNEKLFF. CDR3 in DNA: TGTGCCAGCAGCTTAGGGACATTAGCAACTAATGAAAAACTGTTTTTT. V is TRBV7-6 and J is TRBJ1-4; tentative D call: TRBD1 (5 bases). The ends were cut back, 1 base at V and 0 bases at J, with 9 bases in the middle. CDR3 length: 16 residues. Germline CDR1 is SGHVS and CDR2 is FNYEAQ.

The CDR3 loop is CAIASGGHQETQYF. The CDR3 DNA reads as TGTGCCATTGCTAGCGGGGGGCACCAAGAGACCCAGTACTTC. The genes are TRBV6-1 and TRBJ2-5, with 11 bases lining up with TRBD2. Trimming at V came to 10 bases and at J to 0 bases, leaving 4 bases not matched to a gene. Looked up from germline, CDR1 is MNHNS and CDR2 is SASEGT. The CDR3 length is 14 residues.

This clone was seen a handful of times. J is TRBJ2-6 and V is TRBV7-2; TRBD1 agrees at 10 bases. The junction had 8 bases not matched to a gene; V was cut back by 3 bases and J by 0 bases. CDR3 length: 19 amino acids. Germline lookup yields CDR1 SGHTA and CDR2 FQGNSA. For the CDR3, the DNA is TGTGCCAGCAGCTTTAAGACAGGGGGCGCCTACTCTGGGGCCAACGTCCTGACTTTC. Translating gives CASSFKTGGAYSGANVLTF.

This sequence joins TRBV28 and TRBJ1-1; D gene unclear. The CDR3 consists of 15 residues. Trimming took 7 bases from V and 4 from J, leaving 19 bases between them. Per germline, CDR1 MDHEN and CDR2 SYDVKM. CDR3 region: CASTFFPEAATEAFF. CDR3 nucleotides: TGTGCCAGCACCTTTTTCCCCGAAGCGGCCACTGAAGCTTTCTTT.

The chain links TRBV19 to TRBJ1-2; D is perhaps TRBD1 (5 bases). Germline V gene data show CDR1 as LNHDA and CDR2 as SQIVND (reference sequence). This CDR3 is built from 16 residues. The V end was cut by 6 bases, the J end by 6 bases, with 23 bases between. DNA for the CDR3: TGTGCCAGTAGCCCCCTCCGGGGACCGGGGGGTCATGGCTACACCTTC. It encodes CASSPLRGPGGHGYTF.

This rearrangement joins TRBV4-1 to TRBJ2-1, with 12 bases aligning to TRBD2. J gave up 10 bases and V 4 bases, and 5 bases lay outside the gene matches. The germline V gene encodes CDR1 MGHRA and CDR2 YSYEKL. The CDR3 is made up of 14 amino acids. CDR3: CASSPVTSGGEQFF. The DNA for the CDR3 is TGCGCCAGCAGCCCCGTTACTAGCGGGGGGGAGCAGTTCTTC.

The genes are TRBV27 and TRBJ1-5, with a tentative D call TRBD1 (5 bases). V was cut by 2 bases and J by 1 base, with 12 bases left in between. This CDR3 spans 16 amino acids. CDR1 is MNHEY and CDR2 is SMNVEV in the germline V gene (reference sequence). CDR3 sequence reads: CASSLQGAGSNQPQHF. The CDR3 DNA is TGTGCCAGCAGTTTACAGGGAGCGGGGAGCAATCAGCCCCAGCATTTT.

This clone was detected a few times. The chain couples TRBV19 to TRBJ2-3, with 9 bases matching TRBD2. Trimming removed 2 bases from V and 1 base from J; junction bases left unmatched: 10. CDR3 length: 18 amino acids. From germline, CDR1 is LNHDA and CDR2 SQIVND (reference sequence). The CDR3 DNA reads as TGTGCCAGTAGTATATGGCTAGCGGGGATTAAAGGCACAGATACGCAGTATTTT. Translation: CASSIWLAGIKGTDTQYF.

This chain joins TRBV27 and TRBJ1-5; 10 bases are shared with TRBD1. The CDR3 contains 15 residues. The germline CDR1 and CDR2 sequences are MNHEY and SMNVEV (reference sequence). V shed 5 bases, J shed 2 bases, and the junction held 3 bases outside the gene matches. This CDR3 is CASSRGQGGNQPQHF. The CDR3 DNA is TGTGCCAGCAGTAGAGGACAGGGGGGCAATCAGCCCCAGCATTTT.

The genes are TRBV5-1 and TRBJ2-3, with 10 bases fitting TRBD2. CDR1 is SGHRS and CDR2 is YFSETQ in the germline V gene. The CDR3 length is 14 residues. With 6 bases clipped from V and 1 base from J, the junction kept 2 bases outside the gene matches. CDR3 protein: CASTSGGRTDTQYF. CDR3 DNA: TGCGCCAGCACTAGCGGGGGCCGCACAGATACGCAGTATTTT.

This clone was detected a few times. The V call is TRBV18, the J call TRBJ2-7; D is unclear. V gave up 3 bases and J gave up 4 bases, with 13 bases separating them. CDR1 KGHSH and CDR2 LQKENI come from the germline V gene. The CDR3 sequence is 14 residues long. In DNA, the CDR3 is TGTGCCAGCTCACCTCTTGACGGAGAATACGAGCAGTACTTC. It codes for CASSPLDGEYEQYF.

A few counts support this clone. CDR3 DNA sequence: TGTGCCAGCAGCCGCGGGGGGAAAACTGAAGCTTTCTTT. It codes for CASSRGGKTEAFF. J is TRBJ1-1 and V is TRBV7-9; D is perhaps TRBD1 (5 bases). Deletions cut 5 bases from V and 5 bases from J, with 12 bases between. Germline values: CDR1 SEHNR, CDR2 FQNEAQ (reference sequence). CDR3 size: 13 residues.

The J gene is TRBJ1-5, the V gene TRBV4-1, with 7 bases aligning to TRBD1. The CDR3 length is 14 residues. V shed 4 bases and J 6 bases; nucleotides not matched to a gene: 6. Germline V CDR1 and CDR2: MGHRA, YSYEKL. The CDR3 region has the DNA TGCGCCAGCAGCCCCAGACAGGGAGTTCAGCCCCAGCATTTT. This codes for CASSPRQGVQPQHF.

The V gene is TRBV14, the J gene TRBJ1-1; the match to TRBD1 covers 7 bases. J lost 10 bases, V lost 4 bases, and 12 bases had no gene match. Germline V gene lookup returns CDR1 SGHDN and CDR2 FVKESK. The CDR3 loop spans 14 amino acids. CDR3 in amino acids: CASSPRQGLGSAFF. The CDR3 DNA is TGTGCCAGCAGCCCCCGACAGGGCTTAGGATCAGCTTTCTTT.

The chain carries TRBV2 and TRBJ1-2; 9 nucleotides align to TRBD1. The CDR3 extends over 13 amino acids. The junction had 0 bases not matched to a gene; V was cut back by 4 bases and J by 3 bases. Germline V lookup: CDR1 SNHLY, CDR2 FYNNEI. The CDR3 nucleotides read TGTGCCAGCAGTGGGGACAGGGACTATGGCTACACCTTC. Encoded protein: CASSGDRDYGYTF.

In its sample, this clone was seen once. The chain is built from TRBV6-5 and TRBJ2-7; TRBD2 matches at 7 bases. The CDR3 contains 12 residues. The V gene's germline CDR1 is MNHEY and CDR2 SVGAGI. Trimming took 6 bases from V and 5 from J; bases not matched to a gene: 4. CDR3 nucleotide sequence: TGTGCCAGCAGCCGGGGGGTTGACGAGCAGTACTTC. Its protein is CASSRGVDEQYF.

The chain combines TRBV7-2 with TRBJ2-1, with TRBD2 as a possible D gene (5 bases). V lost 2 bases, J lost 0 bases, and 11 bases lay in between. The CDR3 totals 16 residues. The V gene's germline CDR1 is SGHTA and CDR2 FQGNSA. The CDR3 sequence is CASSLYSGSSYNEQFF. Written as DNA, the CDR3 is TGTGCCAGCAGCTTATATTCGGGGAGCTCCTACAATGAGCAGTTCTTC. Drawing the rest from reference TRBV7-2 and TRBJ2-1, the complete variable domain is GAGVSQSPSNKVTEKGKDVELRCDPISGHTALYWYRQSLGQGLEFLIYFQGNSAPDKSGLPSDRFSAERTGGSVSTLTIQRTQQEDSAVYLCASSLYSGSSYNEQFFGPGTRLTVL.

This clone has just a few counts. The rearrangement joins TRBV5-8 to TRBJ1-1; a possible D gene is TRBD1 (5 bases). Germline V gene data show CDR1 as SGHTS and CDR2 as YDEGEE. The V and J ends lost 1 base and 8 bases respectively, with 12 bases between them. This CDR3 region has 13 residues. In DNA form, the CDR3 reads TGTGCCAGCAGCTTGACGCGGGGCGACGAAGCTTTCTTT. Its protein product is CASSLTRGDEAFF.

Only one count was recorded for this clone. The chain couples TRBV7-3 to TRBJ2-2; 7 positions agree with TRBD1. The V segment lost 5 bases and the J segment 4 bases; nucleotides outside the gene matches: 10. There are 16 residues in the CDR3. Germline CDR1 reads SGHTA; CDR2 reads FQGTGA. As DNA, the CDR3 is TGTGCCAGCAGCCTAATAGGGGGCGCGGGCACCGGGGAGCTGTTTTTT. It specifies CASSLIGGAGTGELFF. Variable domain in full (rest from reference TRBV7-3 and TRBJ2-2): GAGVSQTPSNKVTEKGKYVELRCDPISGHTALYWYRQSLGQGPEFLIYFQGTGAADDSGLPNDRFFAVRPEGSVSTLKIQRTERGDSAVYLCASSLIGGAGTGELFFGEGSRLTVL.

The chain recombines TRBV18 with TRBJ1-1; D not certain. Trimming cost V 6 bases and J 0 bases, with 17 bases left between them. Germline V gene lookup returns CDR1 KGHSH and CDR2 LQKENI. The CDR3 length is 16 residues. The DNA for the CDR3 is TGTGCCAGCTCCCGACCTGTGGGCAACGTGAACACTGAAGCTTTCTTT. Translation: CASSRPVGNVNTEAFF.

The chain couples TRBV5-1 to TRBJ1-1; 8 positions agree with TRBD1. Per germline, CDR1 SGHRS and CDR2 YFSETQ. This CDR3 has 13 residues. Trimming took 4 bases from V and 3 from J; bases not matched to a gene: 2. Here the CDR3 DNA reads TGCGCCAGCAGCCCGGACAGGGACACTGAAGCTTTCTTT. Translated, it gives CASSPDRDTEAFF.